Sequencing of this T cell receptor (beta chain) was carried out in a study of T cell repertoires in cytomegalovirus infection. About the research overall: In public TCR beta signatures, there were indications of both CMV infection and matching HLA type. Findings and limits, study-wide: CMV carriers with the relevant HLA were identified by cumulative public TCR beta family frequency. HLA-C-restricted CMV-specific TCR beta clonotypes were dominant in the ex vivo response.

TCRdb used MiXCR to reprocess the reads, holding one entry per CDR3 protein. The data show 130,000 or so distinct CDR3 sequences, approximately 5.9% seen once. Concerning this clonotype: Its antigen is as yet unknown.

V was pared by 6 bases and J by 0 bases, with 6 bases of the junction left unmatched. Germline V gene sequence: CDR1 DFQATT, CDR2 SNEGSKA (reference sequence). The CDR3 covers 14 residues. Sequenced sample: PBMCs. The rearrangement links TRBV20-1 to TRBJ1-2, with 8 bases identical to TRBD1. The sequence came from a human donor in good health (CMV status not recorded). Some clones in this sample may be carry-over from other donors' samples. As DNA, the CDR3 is TGCAGTGCCCGTGGACAGGGTACTAACTATGGCTACACCTTC. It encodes CSARGQGTNYGYTF.